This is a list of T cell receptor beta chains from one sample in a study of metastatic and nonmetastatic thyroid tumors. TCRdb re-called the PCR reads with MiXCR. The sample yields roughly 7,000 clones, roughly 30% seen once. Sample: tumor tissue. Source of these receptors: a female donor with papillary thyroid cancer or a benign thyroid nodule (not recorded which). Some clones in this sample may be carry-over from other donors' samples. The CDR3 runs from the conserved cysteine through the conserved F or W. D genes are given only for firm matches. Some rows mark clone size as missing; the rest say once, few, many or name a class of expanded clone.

CASTLAGVITDTQYF	TGTGCCAGCACACTAGCGGGAGTTATAACAGATACGCAGTATTTT	TRBV6-2/TRBV6-3	TRBD2	TRBJ2-3	large	15
CASRDTILNTEAFF	TGTGCCAGCCGGGACACAATTTTAAACACTGAAGCTTTCTTT	TRBV28	.	TRBJ1-1	.	14
CASRGSGSGYEQYF	TGTGCCAGCAGGGGTAGCGGGAGCGGGTACGAGCAGTACTTC	TRBV12-3/TRBV12-4	TRBD2	TRBJ2-7	few	14
CASRGGSEQYF	TGTGCCAGCAGGGGCGGGAGTGAGCAGTACTTC	TRBV7-2	TRBD2	TRBJ2-7	medium-sized	11
CASDPRSGANVLTF	TGTGCCAGCGACCCACGCTCTGGGGCCAACGTCCTGACTTTC	TRBV6-1	.	TRBJ2-6	.	14
CASSEVGQGQGYDTQYF	TGTGCCAGCAGTGAAGTGGGGCAGGGACAGGGTTACGATACACAGTATTTT	TRBV6-1	TRBD1	TRBJ2-3	.	17
CASSYLRTSKRTEQFF	TGTGCCAGCAGCTACCTCCGGACTAGTAAACGCACTGAGCAGTTCTTC	TRBV11-2	TRBD2	TRBJ2-1	.	16
CASRNTGGAEKLFF	TGTGCCAGCAGGAACACAGGGGGTGCTGAAAAACTGTTTTTT	TRBV6-1	TRBD1	TRBJ1-4	few	14
CASRAEGSGTGELFF	TGTGCCAGCAGAGCCGAGGGTAGCGGGACCGGGGAGCTGTTTTTT	TRBV7-9	TRBD2	TRBJ2-2	.	15
CSALDGYGYTF	TGCAGTGCTCTGGACGGCTATGGCTACACCTTC	TRBV20-1	.	TRBJ1-2	medium-sized	11
CSAARTWEEQFF	TGCAGCGCCGCCCGGACCTGGGAGGAGCAGTTCTTC	TRBV29-1	.	TRBJ2-1	.	12
CAIKASGQAGIYEQYF	TGTGCCATCAAAGCATCAGGACAGGCGGGAATTTACGAGCAGTACTTC	TRBV6-1	.	TRBJ2-7	.	16
CSARDKGKGAHYGYTF	TGCAGTGCTAGAGATAAGGGGAAGGGGGCTCACTATGGCTACACCTTC	TRBV20-1	TRBD1	TRBJ1-2	.	16
CASSPSGANVLTF	TGTGCCAGCAGCCCATCTGGGGCCAACGTCCTGACTTTC	TRBV3-1	.	TRBJ2-6	many	13
CASSAGSEANVLTF	TGTGCCAGCAGTGCGGGCTCTGAGGCCAACGTCCTGACTTTC	TRBV6-1	.	TRBJ2-6	.	14
CASSYGQVAVQYF	TGTGCCAGCAGTTACGGACAGGTTGCAGTACAGTACTTC	TRBV6-5	TRBD1	TRBJ2-7	large	13
CASSEAGGSYNEQFF	TGTGCCAGCAGTGAAGCGGGAGGCTCCTACAATGAGCAGTTCTTC	TRBV6-1	.	TRBJ2-1	.	15